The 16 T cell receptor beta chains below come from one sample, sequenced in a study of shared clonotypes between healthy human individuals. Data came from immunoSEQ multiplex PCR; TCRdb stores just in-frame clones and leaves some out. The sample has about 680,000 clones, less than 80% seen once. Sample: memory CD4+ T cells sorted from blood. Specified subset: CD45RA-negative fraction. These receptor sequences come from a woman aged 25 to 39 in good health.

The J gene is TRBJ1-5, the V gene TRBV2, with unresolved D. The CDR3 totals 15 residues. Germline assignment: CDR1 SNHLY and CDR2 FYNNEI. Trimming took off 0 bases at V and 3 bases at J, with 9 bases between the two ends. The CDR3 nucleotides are TGTGCCAGCAGTGAAGCCCTAAGGGCCAATCAGCCCCAGCATTTT. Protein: CASSEALRANQPQHF. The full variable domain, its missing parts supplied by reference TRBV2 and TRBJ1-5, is EPEVTQTPSHQVTQMGQEVILRCVPISNHLYFYWYRQILGQKVEFLVSFYNNEISEKSEIFDDQFSVERPDGSNFTLKIRSTKLEDSAMYFCASSEALRANQPQHFGDGTRLSIL.

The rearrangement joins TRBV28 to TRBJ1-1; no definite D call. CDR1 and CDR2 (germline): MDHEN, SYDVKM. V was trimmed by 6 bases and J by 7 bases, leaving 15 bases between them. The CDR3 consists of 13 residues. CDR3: CASRPAGDREAFF. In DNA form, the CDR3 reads TGTGCCAGCAGACCTGCCGGGGATCGTGAAGCTTTCTTT.

CDR3 bases: TGTGCCATCAAGACAGGGATCGTTACAGATACGCAGTATTTT. Translated, it gives CAIKTGIVTDTQYF. The V call is TRBV2, the J call TRBJ2-3; 7 bases map to TRBD1. The CDR3 is 14 amino acids. The V gene's germline CDR1 is SNHLY and CDR2 FYNNEI. V lost 10 bases and J lost 3; bases outside the gene matches: 10.

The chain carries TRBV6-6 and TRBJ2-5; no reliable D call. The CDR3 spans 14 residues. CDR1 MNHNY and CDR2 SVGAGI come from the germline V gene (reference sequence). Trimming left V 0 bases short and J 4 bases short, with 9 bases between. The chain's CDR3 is CASSYSIPIETQYF. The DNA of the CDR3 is TGTGCCAGCAGTTACTCGATTCCTATAGAGACCCAGTACTTC.

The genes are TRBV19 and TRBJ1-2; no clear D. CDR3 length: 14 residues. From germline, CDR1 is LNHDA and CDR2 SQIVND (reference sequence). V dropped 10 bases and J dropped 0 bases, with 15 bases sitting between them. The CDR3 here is CATNPGRANYGYTF. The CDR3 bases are TGTGCCACTAACCCCGGGAGAGCTAACTATGGCTACACCTTC.

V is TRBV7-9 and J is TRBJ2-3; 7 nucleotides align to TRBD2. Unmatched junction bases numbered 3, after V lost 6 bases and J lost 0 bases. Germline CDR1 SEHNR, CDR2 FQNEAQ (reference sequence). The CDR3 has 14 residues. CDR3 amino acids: CASRRLASTDTQYF. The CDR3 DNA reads TGTGCCAGCAGGCGACTAGCAAGCACAGATACGCAGTATTTT. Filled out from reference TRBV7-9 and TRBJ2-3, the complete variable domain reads DTGVSQNPRHKITKRGQNVTFRCDPISEHNRLYWYRQTLGQGPEFLTYFQNEAQLEKSRLLSDRFSAERPKGSFSTLEIQRTEQGDSAMYLCASRRLASTDTQYFGPGTRLTVL.

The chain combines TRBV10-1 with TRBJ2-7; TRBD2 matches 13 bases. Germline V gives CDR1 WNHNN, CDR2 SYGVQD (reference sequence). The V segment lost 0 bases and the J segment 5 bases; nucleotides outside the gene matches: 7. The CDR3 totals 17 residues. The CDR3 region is CASSESRTSGSRDEQYF. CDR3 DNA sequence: TGCGCCAGCAGTGAGTCCCGGACTAGCGGGAGTCGGGACGAGCAGTACTTC.

CDR3 amino acids: CATSLDRNTGELFF. CDR3 bases: TGTGCCACCAGCCTGGACAGAAACACCGGGGAGCTGTTTTTT. The rearrangement uses TRBV15 and TRBJ2-2; maybe TRBD1 (6 bases). Germline lookup yields CDR1 LNHNV and CDR2 YYDKDF (reference sequence). The CDR3 is 14 residues long. The germline V and J ends were trimmed by 5 bases and 2 bases, with 9 bases remaining between them.

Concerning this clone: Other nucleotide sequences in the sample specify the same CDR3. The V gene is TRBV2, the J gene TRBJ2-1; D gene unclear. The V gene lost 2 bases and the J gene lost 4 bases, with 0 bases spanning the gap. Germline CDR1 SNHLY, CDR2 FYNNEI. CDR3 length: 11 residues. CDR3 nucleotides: TGTGCCAGCAGTGAATACAATGAGCAGTTCTTC. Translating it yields CASSEYNEQFF.

CDR3 in amino acids: CASSSYGFEGGELFF. As DNA, the CDR3 is TGTGCCAGCAGTTCATACGGATTTGAGGGAGGAGAGCTGTTTTTT. The V call is TRBV27, the J call TRBJ2-2, with D perhaps matching TRBD2 (6 bases). V lost 4 bases to trimming and J lost 11 bases, with 20 bases between them. From germline, CDR1 is MNHEY and CDR2 SMNVEV (reference sequence). The CDR3 loop spans 15 amino acids.

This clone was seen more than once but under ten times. CDR3 protein: CASRRQADTQYF. CDR3 nucleotide sequence: TGTGCCAGCAGACGACAGGCAGATACGCAGTATTTT. V gene TRBV27 combines with J gene TRBJ2-3; a possible D gene is TRBD1 (6 bases). The germline V and J ends were trimmed by 6 bases and 4 bases, with 8 bases remaining between them. This CDR3 contains 12 residues. CDR1 and CDR2 (germline): MNHEY, SMNVEV (reference sequence).

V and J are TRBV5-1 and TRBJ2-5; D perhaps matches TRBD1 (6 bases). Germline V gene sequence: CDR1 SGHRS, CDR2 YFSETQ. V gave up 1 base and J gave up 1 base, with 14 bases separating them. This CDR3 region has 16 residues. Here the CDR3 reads CASSLFGQLIQETQYF. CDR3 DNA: TGCGCCAGCAGCTTGTTTGGACAGTTGATCCAAGAGACCCAGTACTTC.

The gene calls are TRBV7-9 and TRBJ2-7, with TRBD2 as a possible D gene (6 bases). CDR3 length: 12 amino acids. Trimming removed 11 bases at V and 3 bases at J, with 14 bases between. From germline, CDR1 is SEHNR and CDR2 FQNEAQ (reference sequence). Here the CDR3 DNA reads TGTGCCGGATCTAGCGACGACTACGAGCAGTACTTC. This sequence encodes CAGSSDDYEQYF.

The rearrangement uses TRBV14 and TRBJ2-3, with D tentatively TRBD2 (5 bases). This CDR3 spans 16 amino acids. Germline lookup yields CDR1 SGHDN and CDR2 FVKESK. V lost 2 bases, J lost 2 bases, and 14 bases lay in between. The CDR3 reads CASSQNPLGNTDTQYF. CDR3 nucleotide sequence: TGTGCCAGCAGCCAAAACCCACTAGGTAACACAGATACGCAGTATTTT.

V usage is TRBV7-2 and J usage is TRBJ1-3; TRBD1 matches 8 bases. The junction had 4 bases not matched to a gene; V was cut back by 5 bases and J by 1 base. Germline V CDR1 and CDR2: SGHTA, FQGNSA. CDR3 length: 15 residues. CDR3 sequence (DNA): TGTGCCAGCAGCATAAGGACAGGGTCTGGAAACACCATATATTTT. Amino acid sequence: CASSIRTGSGNTIYF.

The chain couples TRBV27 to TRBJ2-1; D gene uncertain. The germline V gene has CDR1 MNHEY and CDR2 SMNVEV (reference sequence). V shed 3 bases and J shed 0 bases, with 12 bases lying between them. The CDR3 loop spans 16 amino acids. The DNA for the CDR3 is TGTGCCAGCAGTTTGACCCTCAGTAGCTCCTACAATGAGCAGTTCTTC. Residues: CASSLTLSSSYNEQFF.